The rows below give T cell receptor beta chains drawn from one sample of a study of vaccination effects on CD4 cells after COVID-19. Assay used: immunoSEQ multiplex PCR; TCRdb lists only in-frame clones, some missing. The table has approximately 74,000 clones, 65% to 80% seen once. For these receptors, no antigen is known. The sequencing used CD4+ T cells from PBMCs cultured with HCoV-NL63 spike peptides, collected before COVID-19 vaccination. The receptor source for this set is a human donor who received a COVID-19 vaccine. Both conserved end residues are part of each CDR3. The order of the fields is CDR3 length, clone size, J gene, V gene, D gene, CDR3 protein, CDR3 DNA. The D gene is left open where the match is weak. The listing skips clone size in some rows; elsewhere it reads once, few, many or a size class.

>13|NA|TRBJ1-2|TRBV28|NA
CASSFDGNYGYTF
TGTGCCAGCAGTTTTGACGGGAACTATGGCTACACCTTC
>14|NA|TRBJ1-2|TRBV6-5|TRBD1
CASSYSDRIYGYTF
TGTGCCAGCAGTTACTCGGACAGGATTTATGGCTACACCTTC
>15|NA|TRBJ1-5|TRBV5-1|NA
CASSLAGGNNQPQHF
TGCGCCAGCAGCTTGGCCGGGGGAAACAATCAGCCCCAGCATTTT
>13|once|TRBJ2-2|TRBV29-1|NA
CSVGNGYTGELFF
TGCAGCGTTGGTAACGGGTACACCGGGGAGCTGTTTTTT
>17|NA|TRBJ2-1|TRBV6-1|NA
CASSAPGGGSSYNEQFF
TGTGCCAGCAGTGCCCCTGGGGGGGGCAGCTCCTACAATGAGCAGTTCTTC
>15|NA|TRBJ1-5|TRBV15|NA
CATSPGRENNQPQHF
TGTGCCACCAGCCCAGGGAGGGAGAACAATCAGCCCCAGCATTTT
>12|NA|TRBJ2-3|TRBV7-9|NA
CASSLPRDMQYF
TGTGCCAGCAGCTTACCGCGGGATATGCAGTATTTT
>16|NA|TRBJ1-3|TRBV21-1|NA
CASSTMTVRGGNTIYF
TGTGCCAGCAGCACAATGACAGTTCGTGGCGGAAACACCATATATTTT
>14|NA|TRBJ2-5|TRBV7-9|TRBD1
CASSPGQGGETQYF
TGTGCCAGCAGCCCCGGACAGGGCGGGGAGACCCAGTACTTC
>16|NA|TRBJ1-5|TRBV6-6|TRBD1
CASSGLRGHRNQPQHF
TGTGCCAGCAGTGGTCTGAGGGGGCATAGGAATCAGCCCCAGCATTTT
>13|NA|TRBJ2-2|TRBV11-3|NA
CASGQGNTGELFF
TGTGCCAGCGGGCAGGGAAACACCGGGGAGCTGTTTTTT
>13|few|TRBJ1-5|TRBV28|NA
CASIGGANQPQHF
TGTGCCAGCATCGGGGGGGCCAATCAGCCCCAGCATTTT
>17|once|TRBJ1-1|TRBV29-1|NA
CSVWDPRQGVSFTEAFF
TGCAGCGTATGGGACCCAAGGCAGGGAGTATCATTCACTGAAGCTTTCTTT
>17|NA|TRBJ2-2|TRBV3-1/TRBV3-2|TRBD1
CASSQDRTGGRTGELFF
TGTGCCAGCAGCCAAGACCGGACAGGGGGCAGGACCGGGGAGCTGTTTTTT
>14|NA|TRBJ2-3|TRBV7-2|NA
CASSTRPGTDTQYF
TGTGCCAGCAGCACTAGACCAGGCACAGATACGCAGTATTTT
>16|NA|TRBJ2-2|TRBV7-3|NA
CASSLMVGKNTGELFF
TGTGCCAGCAGCTTAATGGTGGGGAAAAACACCGGGGAGCTGTTTTTT
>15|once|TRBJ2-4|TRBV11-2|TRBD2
CASSFLAGGQNIQYF
TGTGCCAGCAGCTTTTTAGCGGGGGGGCAGAACATTCAGTACTTC
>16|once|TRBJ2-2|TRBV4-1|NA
CASSRRIAANTGELFF
TGCGCCAGCAGCCGTCGAATAGCAGCGAACACCGGGGAGCTGTTTTTT
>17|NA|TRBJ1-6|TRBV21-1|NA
CASTRAGVTGDNSPLHF
TGTGCCAGCACCAGGGCAGGCGTGACAGGGGATAATTCACCCCTCCACTTT
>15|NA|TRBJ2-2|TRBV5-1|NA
CASSLDSQYTGELFF
TGCGCCAGCAGCTTGGATTCACAATACACCGGGGAGCTGTTTTTT
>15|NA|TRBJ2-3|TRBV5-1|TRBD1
CASSVGQSITDTQYF
TGCGCCAGCAGCGTGGGACAGTCAATCACAGATACGCAGTATTTT
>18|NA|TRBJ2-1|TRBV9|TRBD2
CASSVGLAGGGSYNEQFF
TGTGCCAGCAGCGTAGGGCTAGCGGGGGGGGGTTCCTACAATGAGCAGTTCTTC
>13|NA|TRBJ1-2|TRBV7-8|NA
CASSLEGGYGYTF
TGTGCCAGCAGCTTAGAGGGAGGCTATGGCTACACCTTC
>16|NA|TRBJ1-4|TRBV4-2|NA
CASSHPKTAPNEKLFF
TGTGCCAGCAGCCACCCTAAGACGGCCCCGAATGAAAAACTGTTTTTT
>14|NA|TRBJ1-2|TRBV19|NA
CASSMAAGNYGYTF
TGTGCCAGTAGTATGGCTGCAGGGAACTATGGCTACACCTTC
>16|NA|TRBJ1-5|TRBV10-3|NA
CAISDAKKGSTQPQHF
TGTGCCATCAGCGACGCTAAAAAAGGCTCTACTCAGCCCCAGCATTTT
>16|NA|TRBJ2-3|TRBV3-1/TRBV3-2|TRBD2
CASSLISGGVKDTQYF
TGTGCCAGCAGCCTAATTTCCGGGGGGGTGAAAGATACGCAGTATTTT
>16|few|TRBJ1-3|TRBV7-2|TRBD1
CASSFGQGSAGNTIYF
TGTGCCAGCAGCTTCGGACAGGGTAGCGCTGGAAACACCATATATTTT
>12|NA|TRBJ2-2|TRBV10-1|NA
CASSSITGELFF
TGCGCCAGCAGTTCCATTACCGGGGAGCTGTTTTTT
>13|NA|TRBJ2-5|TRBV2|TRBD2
CASKGGGPETQYF
TGTGCCAGCAAGGGCGGGGGGCCGGAGACCCAGTACTTC
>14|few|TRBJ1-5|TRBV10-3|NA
CAISESVAESPSHF
TGTGCCATCAGTGAGTCTGTAGCGGAGAGCCCCTCCCATTTT
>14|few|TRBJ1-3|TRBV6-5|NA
CASSYSGAGNTIYF
TGTGCCAGCAGTTACTCTGGGGCTGGAAACACCATATATTTT
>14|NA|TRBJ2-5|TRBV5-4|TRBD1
CASSRQGWGETQYF
TGTGCCAGCAGCAGACAGGGGTGGGGAGAGACCCAGTACTTC
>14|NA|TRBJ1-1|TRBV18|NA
CASSFKPQDIEAFF
TGTGCCAGCTCATTTAAGCCCCAAGACATCGAAGCTTTCTTT
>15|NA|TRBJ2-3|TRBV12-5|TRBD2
CASGAGLAGDHTQYF
TGTGCTAGTGGTGCGGGACTAGCGGGAGACCATACGCAGTATTTT
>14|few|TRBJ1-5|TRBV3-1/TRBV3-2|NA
CASSPESFGAPQHF
TGTGCCAGCAGCCCAGAATCGTTTGGTGCGCCCCAGCATTTT
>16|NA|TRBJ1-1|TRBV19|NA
CASSIGPGTLHTEAFF
TGTGCCAGTAGTATCGGACCCGGGACACTCCACACTGAAGCTTTCTTT
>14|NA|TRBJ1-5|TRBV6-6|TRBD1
CASRPTGGNQPQHF
TGTGCCAGCAGACCGACAGGGGGGAATCAGCCCCAGCATTTT
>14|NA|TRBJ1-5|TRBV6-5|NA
CASSSGQPNQPQHF
TGTGCCAGCAGTTCAGGGCAGCCCAATCAGCCCCAGCATTTT
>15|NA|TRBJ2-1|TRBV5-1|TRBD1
CASSGGQGSYNEQFF
TGCGCCAGCAGCGGGGGACAGGGGTCCTACAATGAGCAGTTCTTC
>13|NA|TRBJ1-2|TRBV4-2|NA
CASSQGVGYGYTF
TGTGCCAGCAGCCAAGGGGTTGGCTATGGCTACACCTTC
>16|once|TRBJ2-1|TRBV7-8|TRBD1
CASSPSPGQGFNEQFF
TGTGCCAGCAGCCCAAGTCCGGGACAGGGGTTTAATGAGCAGTTCTTC
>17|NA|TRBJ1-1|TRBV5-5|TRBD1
CASSRPPGQGGNTEAFF
TGTGCCAGCAGCCGACCGCCGGGACAGGGAGGGAACACTGAAGCTTTCTTT
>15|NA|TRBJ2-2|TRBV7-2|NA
CASSYRGGNTGELFF
TGTGCCAGCAGTTATAGGGGGGGGAACACCGGGGAGCTGTTTTTT
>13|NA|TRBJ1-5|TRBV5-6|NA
CASSLGRVQPQHF
TGTGCCAGCAGCTTGGGCAGGGTTCAGCCCCAGCATTTT
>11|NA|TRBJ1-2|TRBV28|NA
CASSRNYGYTF
TGTGCCAGCAGCCGCAACTATGGCTACACCTTC
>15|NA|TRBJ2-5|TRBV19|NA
CASSIRGYVSETQYF
TGTGCCAGTAGTATTAGGGGGTACGTCTCGGAGACCCAGTACTTC
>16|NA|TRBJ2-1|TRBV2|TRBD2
CASTGGLAGVINEQFF
TGTGCCAGCACTGGGGGACTAGCGGGGGTCATCAATGAGCAGTTCTTC